The rows below give T cell receptor beta chains drawn from one sample of a study of beta chain features in type 1 diabetes. The assay was immunoSEQ multiplex PCR, and TCRdb's table has in-frame clones only and misses some. The sample consists of over 300,000 clones, roughly 8% of them appearing once. Material for sequencing was central memory CD4+ T cells from blood. The receptor set was obtained from a young woman in good health. CDR3s include the opening cysteine and the closing phenylalanine or tryptophan. Each record gives: V gene, J gene, D gene, clone size, CDR3 protein, CDR3 DNA. The D gene is left open where the match is weak. Where a row states a size, it is once, few, many or the class of an expanded clone; other rows omit it.

>TRBV15|TRBJ2-2|.|.
CATSRDLVGTGELFF
TGTGCCACCAGCAGAGATCTGGTGGGGACCGGGGAGCTGTTTTTT
>TRBV4-3|TRBJ2-4|TRBD1|many
CASSLTGTGPLYF
TGCGCCAGCAGCCTGACAGGGACAGGACCCCTGTACTTC
>TRBV4-3|TRBJ1-3|.|many
CASSQESGNTIYF
TGCGCCAGCAGCCAAGAAAGCGGAAACACCATATATTTT
>TRBV7-2|TRBJ2-7|TRBD1|few
CASSHRDSSYEQYF
TGTGCCAGCAGCCACCGGGACAGCTCCTACGAGCAGTACTTC
>TRBV7-9|TRBJ2-5|.|.
CASTVGETQYF
TGTGCCAGCACCGTCGGGGAGACCCAGTACTTC
>TRBV7-3|TRBJ2-3|.|.
CASKQRSYSTDTQYF
TGTGCCAGCAAGCAGCGGAGCTATAGCACAGATACGCAGTATTTT
>TRBV11-2|TRBJ2-5|.|few
CASSLGTTEETQYF
TGTGCCAGCAGCTTAGGGACAACGGAAGAGACCCAGTACTTC
>TRBV11-2|TRBJ2-1|TRBD2|few
CASSLDLASGRNEQFF
TGTGCCAGCAGCTTAGATCTGGCTAGCGGGAGGAATGAGCAGTTCTTC
>TRBV2|TRBJ2-1|TRBD2|.
CARNTGTSVLSEQFF
TGTGCCAGAAATACCGGGACTAGCGTTTTAAGTGAGCAGTTCTTC
>TRBV7-8|TRBJ2-1|TRBD2|.
CASSFFTSGNNEQFF
TGTGCCAGCAGCTTTTTCACTAGCGGGAACAATGAGCAGTTCTTC
>TRBV28|TRBJ2-3|TRBD2|few
CASRTGGPLFIDTQYF
TGTGCCAGCAGAACGGGAGGGCCCTTATTCATAGATACGCAGTATTTT
>TRBV25-1|TRBJ2-1|TRBD2|.
CASSAVAGGRNEQFF
TGTGCCAGCAGTGCTGTGGCGGGAGGGCGAAATGAGCAGTTCTTC
>TRBV5-1|TRBJ2-2|TRBD2|.
CASSLASGRISGELFF
TGCGCCAGCAGCTTAGCTAGCGGGAGGATTAGCGGGGAGCTGTTTTTT
>TRBV2|TRBJ2-7|.|many
CASSGDRFDEQYF
TGTGCCAGCAGTGGAGACAGGTTCGACGAGCAGTACTTC
>TRBV9|TRBJ2-7|TRBD1|.
CASSVRGTDSYEQYF
TGTGCCAGCAGCGTAAGGGGGACAGACTCCTACGAGCAGTACTTC
>TRBV5-1|TRBJ2-5|.|.
CASSLGPQGSQETQYF
TGCGCCAGCAGCTTGGGACCCCAGGGATCCCAAGAGACCCAGTACTTC
>TRBV7-2|TRBJ1-2|.|few
CASSLDGNGGYTF
TGTGCCAGCAGCCTCGACGGAAACGGTGGCTACACCTTC
>TRBV15|TRBJ2-1|TRBD2|.
CATSREIFSGTSSYNEQFF
TGTGCCACCAGCAGAGAGATTTTTAGCGGGACTAGCTCCTACAATGAGCAGTTCTTC
>TRBV19|TRBJ2-7|TRBD2|few
CASSTDNSGIEQYF
TGTGCCAGTAGTACCGATAATAGCGGGATCGAGCAGTACTTC
>TRBV7-2|TRBJ2-3|TRBD1|many
CASSLAPARGLDTDTQYF
TGTGCCAGCAGCTTAGCGCCAGCCAGGGGGTTAGACACAGATACGCAGTATTTT
>TRBV5-6|TRBJ1-4|TRBD1|few
CASSLGQGRREKLFF
TGTGCCAGCAGCCTGGGACAGGGGCGGCGAGAAAAACTGTTTTTT
>TRBV6-1|TRBJ2-7|.|.
CASSGLGYSDYEQYF
TGTGCCAGCAGTGGCCTTGGATACTCGGACTACGAGCAGTACTTC
>TRBV7-9|TRBJ2-5|.|few
CASSLYETQYF
TGTGCCAGCAGCTTATATGAGACCCAGTACTTC
>TRBV9|TRBJ2-1|TRBD2|.
CASSGSGRVNEQFF
TGTGCCAGCAGCGGCAGCGGGAGAGTCAATGAGCAGTTCTTC
>TRBV7-9|TRBJ2-3|.|many
CASSMGTDTQYF
TGTGCCAGCAGCATGGGCACAGATACGCAGTATTTT
>TRBV2|TRBJ2-7|TRBD1|few
CASSFSRDRGYEQYF
TGTGCCAGCAGTTTCAGTCGGGACAGGGGCTACGAGCAGTACTTC
>TRBV18|TRBJ1-5|.|.
CASSPGDNQPQHF
TGTGCCAGCTCACCAGGGGACAATCAGCCCCAGCATTTT
>TRBV10-3|TRBJ1-1|.|.
CAISELQGLNTEAFF
TGTGCCATCAGTGAGTTACAGGGCTTGAACACTGAAGCTTTCTTT
>TRBV5-6|TRBJ2-6|.|many
CASSLFGNSSGANVLTF
TGTGCCAGCAGCTTGTTTGGGAACAGCTCTGGGGCCAACGTCCTGACTTTC
>TRBV13|TRBJ2-2|.|.
CASSLEHTGELFF
TGTGCCAGCAGCTTAGAGCATACCGGGGAGCTGTTTTTT
>TRBV10-3|TRBJ2-3|TRBD2|many
CAIRTSGSDADTQYF
TGTGCCATCCGGACTAGCGGGAGTGACGCAGATACGCAGTATTTT
>TRBV29-1|TRBJ2-1|TRBD2|few
CSVDGPSGKYNEQFF
TGCAGCGTTGACGGGCCTAGCGGAAAGTACAATGAGCAGTTCTTC
>TRBV2|TRBJ2-5|.|.
CASNSGLETQYF
TGTGCCAGCAATTCAGGGCTGGAGACCCAGTACTTC
>TRBV19|TRBJ2-1|.|few
CASSIWGYNEQFF
TGTGCCAGTAGTATTTGGGGGTACAATGAGCAGTTCTTC
>TRBV4-3|TRBJ2-3|.|many
CASSQQDTDTQYF
TGCGCCAGCAGCCAACAGGACACAGATACGCAGTATTTT
>TRBV11-2|TRBJ2-2|.|.
CASIRGLAFANTGELFF
TGTGCCAGCATCCGGGGTTTAGCGTTCGCGAACACCGGGGAGCTGTTTTTT
>TRBV7-9|TRBJ2-7|TRBD2|few
CASSLRVLSGSGAYEQYF
TGTGCCAGCAGCTTACGGGTGTTAAGCGGGAGCGGTGCCTACGAGCAGTACTTC
>TRBV18|TRBJ2-7|TRBD1|.
CASSQTGTGYEQYF
TGTGCCAGCTCACAAACCGGGACAGGCTACGAGCAGTACTTC
>TRBV5-8|TRBJ2-1|.|few
CASRSGRSYFNEQFF
TGTGCCAGCAGGAGCGGAAGGAGTTACTTCAATGAGCAGTTCTTC
>TRBV14|TRBJ1-2|.|.
CASSSLTWGQSNF
TGTGCCAGCAGCTCGTTAACCTGGGGACAATCGAACTTC
>TRBV25-1|TRBJ2-1|.|many
CASSETGSSLLFF
TGTGCCAGCAGTGAAACGGGGAGTAGCCTTCTGTTCTTC
>TRBV11-3|TRBJ2-2|.|.
CASSLVATGELFF
TGTGCCAGCAGCTTAGTTGCCACCGGGGAGCTGTTTTTT
>TRBV19|TRBJ1-5|.|few
CASKPEGEHQPQHF
TGTGCCAGTAAGCCAGAGGGGGAACATCAGCCCCAGCATTTT
>TRBV5-4|TRBJ2-7|.|few
CASSFNTRTYEQYF
TGTGCCAGCAGCTTTAATACTCGCACCTACGAGCAGTACTTC
>TRBV7-9|TRBJ1-4|.|many
CASSTGPGGTNEKLFF
TGTGCCAGCAGCACAGGACCGGGTGGTACTAATGAAAAACTGTTTTTT
>TRBV11-1|TRBJ2-7|TRBD2|.
CASSSSGSGPEQYF
TGTGCCAGCAGCTCAAGCGGGAGCGGTCCCGAGCAGTACTTC
>TRBV21-1|TRBJ2-3|.|few
CASSKVRPDTQYF
TGTGCCAGCAGCAAAGTAAGGCCAGATACGCAGTATTTT
>TRBV15|TRBJ2-3|.|.
CATSRDYGTVTSTDTQYF
TGTGCCACCAGCAGAGATTATGGAACGGTAACTAGCACAGATACGCAGTATTTT
>TRBV5-6|TRBJ2-3|.|.
CASSPGSNSLGDTQYF
TGTGCCAGCAGTCCGGGGAGTAACTCCCTGGGTGATACGCAGTATTTT
>TRBV7-9|TRBJ1-1|.|few
CASSRSATRGTEAFF
TGTGCCAGCAGCCGCAGCGCCACCCGAGGCACTGAAGCTTTCTTT
>TRBV25-1|TRBJ2-7|.|.
CASSGVLSSYEQYF
TGTGCCAGCAGCGGGGTCCTTAGCTCCTACGAGCAGTACTTC
>TRBV7-2|TRBJ2-2|.|.
CASSLGVSLGAGELFF
TGTGCCAGCAGCTTGGGGGTTAGCCTCGGGGCCGGGGAGCTGTTTTTT
>TRBV28|TRBJ2-1|.|few
CASAPGQNVYNEQFF
TGTGCCAGCGCCCCGGGGCAGAATGTCTACAATGAGCAGTTCTTC